This T cell receptor (beta chain) was retrieved from a study of T-cell memory formation after mild COVID-19. About the study: TCR clusters were mostly confined to one donor each.

Study conclusions and caveats: Cross-reactive memory appears to have joined, as suggested by some responding clones showing up in pre-infection memory. For contracting clones, CD4+ ones sat mainly in CM and EM, CD8+ in EMRA.

The CDR3 is 15 amino acids. The germline gives CDR1 MGHRA, CDR2 YSYEKL. This clonotype occurred a few times. The antigen remains unidentified. One end of the junction varies from germline; a read error may be responsible. TCRdb analysed the 5' RACE reads with MiXCR anew, one entry per CDR3 protein. The sample consists of nearly 350,000 distinct CDR3 sequences, 10% to 15% of them appearing once. Source material: PBMCs or a T cell subset sorted from them (not recorded which). The source of this sequence is a man aged 18 to 30 who had mild COVID-19 (a few samples of this study predate the infection). Cell type and time point are not known. The V call is TRBV4-1, the J call TRBJ2-5; TRBD2 matches at 11 bases. The CDR3 reads CASSQGPLAGGSHSF. DNA for the CDR3: TGCGCCAGCAGCCAGGGTCCCTTAGCGGGGGGGTCCCATTCCTTC.